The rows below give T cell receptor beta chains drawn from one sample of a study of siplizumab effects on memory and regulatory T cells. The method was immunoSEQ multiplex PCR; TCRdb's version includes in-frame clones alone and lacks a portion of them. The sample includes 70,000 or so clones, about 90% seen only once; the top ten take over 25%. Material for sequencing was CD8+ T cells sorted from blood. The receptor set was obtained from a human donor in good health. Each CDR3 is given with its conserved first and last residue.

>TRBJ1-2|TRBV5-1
CASSLVAGGKGYTF
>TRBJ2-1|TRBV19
CASTEGSYNEQFF
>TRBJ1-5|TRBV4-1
CASSQEGPREQPQHF
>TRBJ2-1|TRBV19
CASSPAVEPGNEQFF
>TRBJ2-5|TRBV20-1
CSALAGFAQYF
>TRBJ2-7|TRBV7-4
CASSLGPGWGIKDNLSF
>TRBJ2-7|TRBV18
CASSPGNSYEQYF
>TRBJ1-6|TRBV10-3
CAISGPKQGPLHF
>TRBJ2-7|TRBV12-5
CASGLWAGLASEQYF
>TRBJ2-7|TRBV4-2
CASSPATSGRDEQYF
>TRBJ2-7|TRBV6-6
CASSLELAGGPEQYF
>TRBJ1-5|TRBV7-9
CASSSRLGFQPQHF
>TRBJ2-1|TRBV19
CASSFAGSSYNEQFF
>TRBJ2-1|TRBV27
CASSTRSYQQFF
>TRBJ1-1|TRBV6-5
CASSYGTLDPNTEAFF
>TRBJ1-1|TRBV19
CASRYRGNTEAFF
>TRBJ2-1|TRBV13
CASSLRRRSYNEQFF
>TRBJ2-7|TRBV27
CASSLKVLVYEQYF
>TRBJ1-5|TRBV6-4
CASRLTGGQPQHF
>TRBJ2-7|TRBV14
CASRRTSGSYEQYF
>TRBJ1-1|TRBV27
CASSYEANTEAFF
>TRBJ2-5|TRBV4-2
CASSQEFAMWEETQYF
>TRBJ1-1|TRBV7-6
CASSLDTTAGAYTEAFF
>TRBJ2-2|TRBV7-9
CASSSQRSNTGELFF
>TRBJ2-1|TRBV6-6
CATSILSDEQFF
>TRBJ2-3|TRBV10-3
CAIREFLTSIASTDTQYF
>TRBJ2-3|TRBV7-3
CASSPTGTSGDTQYF
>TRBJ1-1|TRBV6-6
CASHDEPGQEAFF
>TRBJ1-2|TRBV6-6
CASSYSRSQGGYGYTF
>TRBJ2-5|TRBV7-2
CASSLEPPSGGETQYF
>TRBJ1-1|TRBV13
CASSEVGMNTEAFF